The 31 T cell receptor beta chains reported below all come from one sample, sequenced in a study of OX40 agonist ivuxolimab in advanced cancers. Libraries were prepared by immunoSEQ multiplex PCR; TCRdb keeps only in-frame clonotypes and omits some of them. The sample has about 82,000 clones; around 90% are singletons. This material consisted of CD4+ or CD8+ T cells sorted from blood, taken in a trial of the OX40 agonist ivuxolimab. The receptors come from an adult with an advanced solid tumor such as melanoma, head and neck, liver or kidney cancer.

CDR3 in DNA: TGCGCCAGCAGCTCGGGCCAGGGCCTCGAGGGGGAAAAACTGTTTTTT. It is translated as CASSSGQGLEGEKLFF. J is TRBJ1-4 and V is TRBV5-1, with D perhaps matching TRBD1 (5 bases). Trimming removed 3 bases at V and 8 bases at J, with 20 bases between. CDR3 length: 16 residues. From germline, CDR1 is SGHRS and CDR2 YFSETQ.

This rearrangement joins TRBV4-3 to TRBJ1-1; D remains unclear. V was shortened by 0 bases and J by 0 bases, with 5 bases between the two germline ends. Germline CDR1 reads LGHNA; CDR2 reads YSLEER. The CDR3 runs to 14 residues. The CDR3, as DNA: TGCGCCAGCAGCCAAGAATTCGTGAACACTGAAGCTTTCTTT. It encodes CASSQEFVNTEAFF.

This clone came up once. The rearrangement links TRBV28 to TRBJ2-7, with D maybe TRBD1 (6 bases). The germline V gene has CDR1 MDHEN and CDR2 SYDVKM. This CDR3 is 15 amino acids long. V was clipped by 6 bases and J by 7 bases, with 22 bases between them. The DNA of the CDR3 is TGTGCCAGCAGCCCCTTTGGGACAACCCAGTGGGAGCAGTACTTC. Protein: CASSPFGTTQWEQYF.

This chain links TRBV11-2 with TRBJ2-7, with TRBD1 identical over 10 bases. Trimming cost V 6 bases and J 3 bases; bases outside gene matches: 8. Germline CDR1 and CDR2: SGHAT and FQNNGV. This CDR3 has 15 residues. The CDR3 spells CASSRDRGTFYEQYF. The CDR3 DNA sequence: TGTGCCAGCAGTCGGGACAGGGGTACGTTCTACGAGCAGTACTTC.

The V gene is TRBV7-8, the J gene TRBJ2-7, with 7 bases matching TRBD1. V lost 1 base, J lost 2 bases, and 5 bases stayed unmatched. This CDR3 has 15 amino acids. Germline CDR1 is SGHVS and CDR2 is FQNEAQ. CDR3 DNA sequence: TGTGCCAGCAGCTTAGGCGGTACAGGGGCCTACGAGCAGTACTTC. Amino acids: CASSLGGTGAYEQYF.

The chain has TRBV4-3 and TRBJ2-1; TRBD2 matches 9 bases. Germline assignment: CDR1 LGHNA and CDR2 YSLEER. This CDR3 comprises 17 residues. V was pared by 0 bases and J by 8 bases, with 11 bases of the junction left unmatched. This CDR3 reads CASSQEGSGGHLDEQFF. DNA for the CDR3: TGCGCCAGCAGCCAAGAGGGTAGCGGGGGACACCTAGATGAGCAGTTCTTC.

The chain combines TRBV21-1 with TRBJ2-7; TRBD2, the table's D call, was not compared with the DNA. TRBV21-1 constitutes a pseudogene. This CDR3 region has 21 residues. The CDR3 region has the DNA TGTGCCAGCAGCGAACGGGGGGACAGGCGTAGACTAGCGGGGAACTCCTACGAGCAGTACTTC. It yields the protein CASSERGDRRRLAGNSYEQYF.

The chain employs TRBV2 and TRBJ2-2; D is possibly TRBD1 or TRBD2 (5 bases each). The germline V and J ends were trimmed by 4 bases and 2 bases, with 11 bases remaining between them. CDR1 is SNHLY and CDR2 is FYNNEI in the germline V gene. This CDR3 comprises 15 residues. CDR3: CASSGRDRNTGELFF. The CDR3 nucleotides read TGTGCCAGCAGTGGTAGGGACCGCAACACCGGGGAGCTGTTTTTT.

The chain uses TRBV7-2 and TRBJ2-7, with a tentative D call TRBD1 (5 bases). The CDR3 totals 14 residues. Germline V gene data show CDR1 as SGHTA and CDR2 as FQGNSA. V lost 5 bases and J lost 6, with 17 bases in between. The CDR3 reads CASSKGPRQSEQYF. CDR3 sequence (DNA): TGTGCCAGCAGCAAGGGCCCCAGACAGAGCGAGCAGTACTTC.

This clone was counted a single time. The rearrangement uses TRBV18 and TRBJ2-7; 7 nucleotides match TRBD1. This CDR3 comprises 14 residues. Germline V gene data show CDR1 as KGHSH and CDR2 as LQKENI. The V gene end was trimmed by 8 bases and the J gene end by 2 bases; junction bases not matched to a gene: 9. CDR3 DNA: TGTGCCAGCAGAAAAGGACAGGAAGCCTACGAGCAGTACTTC. The encoded protein is CASRKGQEAYEQYF.

V gene TRBV28 combines with J gene TRBJ2-1; D is perhaps TRBD1 (6 bases). CDR1 is MDHEN and CDR2 is SYDVKM in the germline V gene. CDR3 length: 14 amino acids. Deletions cut 5 bases from V and 7 bases from J, with 15 bases between. The CDR3 nucleotides read TGTGCCAGCAGTCCTACAGGGAGCCGGAATGAGCAGTTCTTC. This sequence encodes CASSPTGSRNEQFF.

CDR3: CASSLLADFNYEQYF. Here the CDR3 DNA reads TGTGCCAGCAGCCTGCTAGCGGATTTTAACTACGAGCAGTACTTC. The chain uses TRBV7-2 and TRBJ2-7; 7 bases are shared with TRBD2. After removal of 5 bases from V and 3 bases from J, the junction contained 10 bases not matched to a gene. This CDR3 spans 15 amino acids. Germline V gene data show CDR1 as SGHTA and CDR2 as FQGNSA.

The genes are TRBV11-3 and TRBJ2-3, with D possibly TRBD1 on 6 matching bases. The CDR3 has 14 amino acids. Germline loops: CDR1 SGHNT, CDR2 YENEEA. V was trimmed by 5 bases and J by 3 bases, leaving 12 bases between them. CDR3 loop: CASSEDRGTDTQYF. Written as DNA, the CDR3 is TGTGCCAGCAGCGAGGACAGAGGGACAGATACGCAGTATTTT.

V is TRBV7-2 and J is TRBJ2-2; D unresolved. The CDR3 spans 15 residues. V lost 5 bases and J 1 base, leaving 11 bases between the germline ends. Germline CDR1 and CDR2: SGHTA and FQGNSA. In nucleotides, the CDR3 is TGTGCCAGCAGCCGAAGTGGGTTGAACACCGGGGAGCTGTTTTTT. This gives the protein CASSRSGLNTGELFF. Full variable domain (outside the CDR3, taken from reference TRBV7-2 and TRBJ2-2): GAGVSQSPSNKVTEKGKDVELRCDPISGHTALYWYRQSLGQGLEFLIYFQGNSAPDKSGLPSDRFSAERTGGSVSTLTIQRTQQEDSAVYLCASSRSGLNTGELFFGEGSRLTVL.

The rearrangement joins TRBV27 to TRBJ1-5; possible D gene TRBD1, 5 bases. CDR3 length: 15 amino acids. CDR1 and CDR2 from the germline V gene are MNHEY and SMNVEV (reference sequence). Trimming took 6 bases from V and 1 from J, leaving 13 bases between them. The CDR3 DNA sequence: TGTGCCAGCAGGGGACCTGGAGGAAGCAATCAGCCCCAGCATTTT. It translates to CASRGPGGSNQPQHF.

Of note for this clone: Its ends do not fully match the called genes, so a read error is possible. This chain links TRBV7-7 with TRBJ2-3; TRBD2 aligns across 8 bases. Germline loops: CDR1 SSHAT, CDR2 FNYEAQ (reference sequence). CDR3 size: 14 residues. In DNA, the CDR3 is TGTGCTAGCAGCCCCGGACTAGCCACAGATACGCAGTATTTT. This gives the protein CASSPGLATDTQYF.

The J gene is TRBJ2-2, the V gene TRBV7-2; 7 bases line up with TRBD1. The CDR3 extends over 14 amino acids. The V segment lost 6 bases and the J segment 6 bases; nucleotides outside the gene matches: 7. Germline V gene lookup returns CDR1 SGHTA and CDR2 FQGNSA. In DNA form, the CDR3 reads TGTGCCAGCAGGAGGGACAGTTTATCCGGGGAGCTGTTTTTT. It translates to CASRRDSLSGELFF.

This clone has more than one count but fewer than ten. The CDR3 sequence is CASSFDGTSREQYF. The CDR3 DNA follows: TGTGCCAGCAGCTTTGACGGGACGTCGCGGGAGCAGTACTTC. The chain recombines TRBV13 with TRBJ2-7; tentatively, D is TRBD1 or TRBD2 (5 bases each). Germline lookup yields CDR1 PRHDT and CDR2 FYEKMQ (reference sequence). CDR3 length: 14 amino acids. V shed 3 bases and J shed 7 bases, with 16 bases lying between them. Drawing the rest from reference TRBV13 and TRBJ2-7, the complete variable domain is AAGVIQSPRHLIKEKRETATLKCYPIPRHDTVYWYQQGPGQDPQFLISFYEKMQSDKGSIPDRFSAQQFSDYHSELNMSSLELGDSALYFCASSFDGTSREQYFGPGTRLTVT.

The V and J genes are TRBV2 and TRBJ1-1, with TRBD1 identical over 9 bases. This CDR3 is 16 amino acids long. J lost 5 bases, V lost 3 bases, and 10 bases had no gene match. Germline V gene sequence: CDR1 SNHLY, CDR2 FYNNEI. The CDR3 sequence is CASSDHRGRGKTEAFF. DNA of the CDR3: TGTGCCAGCAGTGATCACAGGGGGCGCGGTAAGACTGAAGCTTTCTTT.

To note about this clone: The junction departs from the called germline gene at one end, perhaps through a read error. J is TRBJ2-1 and V is TRBV6-1; no firm D call. The CDR3 has 14 residues. Germline V gives CDR1 MNHNS, CDR2 SASEGT. CDR3 residues: CASREETSYNEQFF. The CDR3 bases are TGTGCCAGCCGTGAAGAGACCTCCTACAATGAGCAGTTCTTC.

The chain couples TRBV10-3 to TRBJ2-7, with D perhaps being TRBD1 or TRBD2 (7 bases each). Trimming took off 10 bases at V and 0 bases at J, with 31 bases between the two ends. Germline loops: CDR1 ENHRY, CDR2 SYGVKD. This CDR3 comprises 19 residues. DNA for the CDR3: TGTGCCACGCGGGACAGTTTGGGCGGGAGCGCTGCTTTCTCCTACGAGCAGTACTTC. It yields the protein CATRDSLGGSAAFSYEQYF.

The chain uses TRBV19 and TRBJ2-7; no firm D call. From germline, CDR1 is LNHDA and CDR2 SQIVND (reference sequence). V was cut by 5 bases and J by 0 bases, with 8 bases left in between. The CDR3 length is 13 residues. Written as DNA, the CDR3 is TGTGCCAGTAGTCGGACGGTCTCCTACGAGCAGTACTTC. Protein: CASSRTVSYEQYF.

The V call is TRBV5-4, the J call TRBJ2-6; D remains unclear. The germline gives CDR1 SGHNT, CDR2 YYREEE (reference sequence). V dropped 4 bases and J dropped 0 bases, with 5 bases sitting between them. There are 14 residues in the CDR3. CDR3 sequence reads: CASSPNSGANVLTF. The CDR3 coding sequence is TGTGCCAGCAGCCCGAACTCTGGGGCCAACGTCCTGACTTTC.

The gene calls are TRBV25-1 and TRBJ2-5, with TRBD2 matching 9 bases. CDR3 size: 18 residues. The germline V gene encodes CDR1 MGHDK and CDR2 SYGVNS. V shed 0 bases, J shed 5 bases, and the junction held 13 bases outside the gene matches. The CDR3, as DNA: TGTGCCAGCAGTGAATATCAAGGGCGGGAGGGGGTCGGCGAGACCCAGTACTTC. Amino acids: CASSEYQGREGVGETQYF.

V is TRBV5-5 and J is TRBJ1-1; the D is unclear. This CDR3 spans 13 amino acids. The germline gives CDR1 SGHKS, CDR2 YYEKEE (reference sequence). V was trimmed by 0 bases and J by 1 base, leaving 4 bases between them. The CDR3 reads CASSLEPNTEAFF. CDR3 nucleotide sequence: TGTGCCAGCAGCTTGGAACCGAACACTGAAGCTTTCTTT. Complete variable domain (other parts from reference TRBV5-5 and TRBJ1-1): DAGVTQSPTHLIKTRGQQVTLRCSPISGHKSVSWYQQVLGQGPQFIFQYYEKEERGRGNFPDRFSARQFPNYSSELNVNALLLGDSALYLCASSLEPNTEAFFGQGTRLTVV.

The V gene is TRBV12-5, the J gene TRBJ1-1; 8 positions match TRBD1. CDR3 length equals 18 residues. Germline V lookup: CDR1 LGHNT, CDR2 FRNRAP. V lost 2 bases, J lost 3 bases, and 14 bases stayed unmatched. The CDR3, as DNA: TGTGCTAGTGGTTTGTTAATTGGGACTCGGGACAGGTACACTGAAGCTTTCTTT. It is translated as CASGLLIGTRDRYTEAFF.

J is TRBJ1-5 and V is TRBV28; TRBD1 aligns across 8 bases. Per the germline V gene, CDR1 is MDHEN and CDR2 is SYDVKM. CDR3 length: 15 residues. V gave up 4 bases and J gave up 6 bases; unmatched junction bases: 8. CDR3 DNA: TGTGCCAGCAGTTACAGGGGGGGTCAGAGTCAGCCCCAGCATTTT. Translation: CASSYRGGQSQPQHF.

The V call is TRBV27, the J call TRBJ2-1, with D tentatively TRBD2 (6 bases). Trimming stripped 0 bases from V and 4 bases from J, with 13 bases between. This CDR3 has 16 residues. Germline V gene lookup returns CDR1 MNHEY and CDR2 SMNVEV (reference sequence). The CDR3: CASSLSWRDGYNEQFF. The DNA for the CDR3 is TGTGCCAGCAGTTTATCGTGGCGGGACGGATACAATGAGCAGTTCTTC.

V usage is TRBV19 and J usage is TRBJ1-5, with 9 nucleotides matching TRBD1. The ends lost 5 bases at V and 11 bases at J; junction bases unmatched: 19. CDR3 length: 17 amino acids. CDR1 and CDR2 (germline): LNHDA, SQIVND (reference sequence). The CDR3 protein is CASSPKGTGNSFSTQHF. For the CDR3, the DNA is TGTGCCAGTAGTCCTAAAGGGACAGGGAATTCTTTCTCGACCCAGCATTTT. The full variable domain, in which reference TRBV19 and TRBJ1-5 provide the parts outside the CDR3, is DGGITQSPKYLFRKEGQNVTLSCEQNLNHDAMYWYRQDPGQGLRLIYYSQIVNDFQKGDIAEGYSVSREKKESFPLTVTSAQKNPTAFYLCASSPKGTGNSFSTQHFGDGTRLSIL.

V usage is TRBV27 and J usage is TRBJ2-3; 10 nucleotides align to TRBD1. This CDR3 is 18 amino acids long. Losses at the gene ends were 2 bases for V and 4 bases for J; bases not matched to a gene: 12. The V gene's germline CDR1 is MNHEY and CDR2 SMNVEV (reference sequence). CDR3: CASSLRTDRGLEADTQYF. CDR3 DNA: TGTGCCAGCAGTTTAAGGACCGACAGGGGGCTGGAGGCAGATACGCAGTATTTT.

The chain is built from TRBV23-1 and TRBJ2-1; D remains unclear. TRBV23-1 is recorded as an ORF, its role being uncertain. CDR3 length equals 15 residues. The V gene lost 0 bases and the J gene lost 8 bases, with 14 bases spanning the gap. This chain's CDR3 is CASSQSRARAHEQFF. CDR3 DNA: TGCGCCAGCAGTCAATCACGCGCCAGAGCCCATGAGCAGTTCTTC.